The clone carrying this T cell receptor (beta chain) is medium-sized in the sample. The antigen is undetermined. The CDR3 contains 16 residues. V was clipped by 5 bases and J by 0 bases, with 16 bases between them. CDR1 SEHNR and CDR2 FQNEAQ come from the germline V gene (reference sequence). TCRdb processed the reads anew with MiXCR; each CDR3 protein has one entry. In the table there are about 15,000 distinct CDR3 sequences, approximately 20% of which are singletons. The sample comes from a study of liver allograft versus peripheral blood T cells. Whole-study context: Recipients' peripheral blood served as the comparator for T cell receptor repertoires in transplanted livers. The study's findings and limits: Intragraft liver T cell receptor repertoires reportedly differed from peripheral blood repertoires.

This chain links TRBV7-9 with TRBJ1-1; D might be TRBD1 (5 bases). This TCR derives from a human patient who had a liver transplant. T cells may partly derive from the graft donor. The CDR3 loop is CASSPPRTTMNTEAFF. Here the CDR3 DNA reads TGTGCCAGCAGCCCTCCCAGGACAACGATGAACACTGAAGCTTTCTTT.